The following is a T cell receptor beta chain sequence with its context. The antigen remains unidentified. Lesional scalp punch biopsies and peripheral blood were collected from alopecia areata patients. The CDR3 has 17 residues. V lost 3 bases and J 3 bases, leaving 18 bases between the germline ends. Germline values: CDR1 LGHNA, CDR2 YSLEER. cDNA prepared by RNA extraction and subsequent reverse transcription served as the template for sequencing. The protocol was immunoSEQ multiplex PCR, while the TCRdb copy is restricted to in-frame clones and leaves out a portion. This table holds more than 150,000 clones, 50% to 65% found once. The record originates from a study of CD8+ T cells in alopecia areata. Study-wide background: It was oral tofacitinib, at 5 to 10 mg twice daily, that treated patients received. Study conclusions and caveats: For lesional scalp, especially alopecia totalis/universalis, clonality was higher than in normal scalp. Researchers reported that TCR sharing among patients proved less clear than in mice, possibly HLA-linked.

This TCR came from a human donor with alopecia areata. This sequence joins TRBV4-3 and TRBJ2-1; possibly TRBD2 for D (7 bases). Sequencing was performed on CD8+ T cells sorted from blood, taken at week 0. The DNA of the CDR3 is TGCGCCAGCAGCCAGAGACGAGGGGGGGACTACTACAATGAGCAGTTCTTC. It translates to CASSQRRGGDYYNEQFF.